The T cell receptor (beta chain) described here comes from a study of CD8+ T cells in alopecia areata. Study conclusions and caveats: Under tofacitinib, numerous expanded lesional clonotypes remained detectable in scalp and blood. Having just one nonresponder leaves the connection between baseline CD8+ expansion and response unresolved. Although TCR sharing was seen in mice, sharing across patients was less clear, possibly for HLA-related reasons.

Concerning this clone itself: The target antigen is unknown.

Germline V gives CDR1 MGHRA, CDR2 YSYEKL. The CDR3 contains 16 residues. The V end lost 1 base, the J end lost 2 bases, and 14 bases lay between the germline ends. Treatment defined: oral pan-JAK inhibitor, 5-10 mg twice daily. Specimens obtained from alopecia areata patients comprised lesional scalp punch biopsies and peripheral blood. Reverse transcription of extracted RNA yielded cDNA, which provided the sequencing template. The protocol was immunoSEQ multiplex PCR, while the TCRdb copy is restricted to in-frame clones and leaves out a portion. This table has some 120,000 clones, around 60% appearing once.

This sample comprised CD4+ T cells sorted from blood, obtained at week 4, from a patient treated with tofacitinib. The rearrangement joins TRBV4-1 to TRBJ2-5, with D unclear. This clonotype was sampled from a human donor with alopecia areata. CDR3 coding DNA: TGCGCCAGCAGCCAAGGCTCCCGAGTCAGACAAGAGACCCAGTACTTC. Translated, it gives CASSQGSRVRQETQYF.